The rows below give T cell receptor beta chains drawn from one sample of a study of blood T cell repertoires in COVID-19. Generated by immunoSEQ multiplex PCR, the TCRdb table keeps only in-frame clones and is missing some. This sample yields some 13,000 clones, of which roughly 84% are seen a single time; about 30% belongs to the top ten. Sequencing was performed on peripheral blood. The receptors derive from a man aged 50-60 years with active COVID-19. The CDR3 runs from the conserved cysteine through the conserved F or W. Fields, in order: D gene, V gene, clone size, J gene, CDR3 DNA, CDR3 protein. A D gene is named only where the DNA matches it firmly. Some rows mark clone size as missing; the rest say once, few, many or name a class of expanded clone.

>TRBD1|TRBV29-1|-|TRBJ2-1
TGCAGCGTTGAACTACAGGGGAGCTCCTACAATGAGCAGTTCTTC
CSVELQGSSYNEQFF
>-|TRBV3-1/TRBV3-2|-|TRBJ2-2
TGTGCCAGCAGCCGCTTTCCCGGGGGGCATATGGGGGAGCTGTTTTTT
CASSRFPGGHMGELFF
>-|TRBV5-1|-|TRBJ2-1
TGCGCCAGCAGCCCCGGCGAGCTAGCTGGGTTTTACAATGAGCAGTTCTTC
CASSPGELAGFYNEQFF
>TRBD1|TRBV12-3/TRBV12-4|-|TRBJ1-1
TGTGCCAGCCGACAGGGAGGCACTGAAGCTTTCTTT
CASRQGGTEAFF
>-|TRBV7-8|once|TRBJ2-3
TGTGCCAGCAGCTCCAGCCCCGGGGATACGCAGTATTTT
CASSSSPGDTQYF
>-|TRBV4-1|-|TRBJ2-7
TGCGCCAGCAGCCAGGCCGGGGGAACCTACGAGCAGTACTTC
CASSQAGGTYEQYF
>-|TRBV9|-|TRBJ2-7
TGTGCCAGCAGCCCCGGGACTGCATCCTACGAGCAGTACTTC
CASSPGTASYEQYF
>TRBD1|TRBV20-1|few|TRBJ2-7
TGCAGTGCGGACACTACAGGGGGACAATGGTTC
CSADTTGGQWF
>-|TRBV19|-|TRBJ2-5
TGTGCCAGTAGTGCCTACGGACAGCCGCAAGAGACCCAGTACTTC
CASSAYGQPQETQYF
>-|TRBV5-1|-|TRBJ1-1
TGCGCCAGCAGCTTGGCCGTGACATTCACTGAAGCTTTCTTT
CASSLAVTFTEAFF
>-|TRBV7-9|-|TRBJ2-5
TGTGCCAGCAGCAGTAGGAGTGTCATCCAAGAGACCCAGTACTTC
CASSSRSVIQETQYF
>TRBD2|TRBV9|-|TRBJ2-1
TGTGCCAGCAGCGTAAGCCCCCCTAGCGGGTTCTCCAATGAGCAGTTCTTC
CASSVSPPSGFSNEQFF
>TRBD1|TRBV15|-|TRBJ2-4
TGTGCCACCGAGGTGGGACAGGGGTTGAACATTCAGTACTTC
CATEVGQGLNIQYF
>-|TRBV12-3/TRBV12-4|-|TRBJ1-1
TGTGCCAGCCGGCGGGGGACTGAAGCTTTCTTT
CASRRGTEAFF
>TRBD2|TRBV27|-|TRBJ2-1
TGTGCCAGCAGCCGACTAGCGGGAGCCTACAATGAGCAGTTCTTC
CASSRLAGAYNEQFF
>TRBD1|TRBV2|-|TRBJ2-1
TGTGCCAGCAGTGATGGGACAGGGGCGGACAATGAGCAGTTCTTC
CASSDGTGADNEQFF
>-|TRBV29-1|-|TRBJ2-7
TGCAGCGTTGGGGCATGGAAATACGAGCAGTACTTC
CSVGAWKYEQYF
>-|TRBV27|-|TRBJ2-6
TGTGCCAGCAGTAACCGTATCGGGGGTGGGGCCAACGTCCTGACTTTC
CASSNRIGGGANVLTF
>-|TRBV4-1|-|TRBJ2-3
TGCGCCAGCAGCTCACATTCCCTAGTGGCGCATGACGGCGGCACAGATACGCAGTATTTT
CASSSHSLVAHDGGTDTQYF
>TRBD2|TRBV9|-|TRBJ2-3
TGTGCCAGCAGCGTGAGCGGGACCACAGATACGCAGTATTTT
CASSVSGTTDTQYF
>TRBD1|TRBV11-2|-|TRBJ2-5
TGTGCCAGCTTCAGGACAGGCAAGGGGCAAGAGACCCAGTACTTC
CASFRTGKGQETQYF
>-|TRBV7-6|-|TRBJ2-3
TGTGCCAGCAGCTCTGCCGGTGGCACAGATACGCAGTATTTT
CASSSAGGTDTQYF
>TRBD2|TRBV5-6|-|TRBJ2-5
TGTGCCAGCAGCGGAGGGAGACTAGCGGTGTATAGAGAGACCCAGTACTTC
CASSGGRLAVYRETQYF
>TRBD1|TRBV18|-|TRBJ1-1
TGTGCCAGCTCACCAGAGGACAGGAGCGGATTCGGAGCTTTCTTT
CASSPEDRSGFGAFF
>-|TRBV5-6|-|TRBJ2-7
TGTGCCAGCAGCTTCCGGGGGGCGGGAGCGCTATTCTACGAGCAGTACTTC
CASSFRGAGALFYEQYF
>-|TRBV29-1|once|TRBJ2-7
TGCAGCGTTCGGGAATACGAGCAGTACTTC
CSVREYEQYF
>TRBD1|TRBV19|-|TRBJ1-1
TGTGCCAGTAGTATTGGCAGGGGGCTAAACACTGAAGCTTTCTTT
CASSIGRGLNTEAFF
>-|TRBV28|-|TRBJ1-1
TGTGCCAGCAGTTTACGGGGTTTGAACACTGAAGCTTTCTTT
CASSLRGLNTEAFF
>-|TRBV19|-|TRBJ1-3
TGTGCCAGTAGCCCGTCGGGGAGCTCTGGAAACACCATATATTTT
CASSPSGSSGNTIYF
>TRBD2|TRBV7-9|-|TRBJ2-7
TGTGCCAGCAGCCTCATTTACGGTAGCGGGAGGGCCGAGCAGTACTTC
CASSLIYGSGRAEQYF
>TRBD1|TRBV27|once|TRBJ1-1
TGTGCCAGCAGGTCCCAAGAGACAGGGGCGAACACTGAAGCTTTCTTT
CASRSQETGANTEAFF
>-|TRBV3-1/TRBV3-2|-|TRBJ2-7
TGTGCCAGCAGTCTCAATCGGGGATACGAGCAGTACTTC
CASSLNRGYEQYF
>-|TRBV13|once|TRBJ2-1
TGTGCCAGCAGCTTCACGGAGGGCTACAATGAGCAGTTCTTC
CASSFTEGYNEQFF
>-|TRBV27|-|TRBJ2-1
TGTGCCAGCAGTTTATGGGCAGGGAATGACAATGAGCAGTTCTTC
CASSLWAGNDNEQFF
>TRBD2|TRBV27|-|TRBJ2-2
TGTGCCAGCAGTTTGGAGGGACCTTCGGGACTAGCCGGCGGGGAGCTGTTTTTT
CASSLEGPSGLAGGELFF
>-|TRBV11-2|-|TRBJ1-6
TGTGCCAGCAGCATCTCGAATTCACCCCTCCACTTT
CASSISNSPLHF
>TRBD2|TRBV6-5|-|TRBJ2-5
TGTGCCAGCAGTTACTCTAAGCGGGAGGCACAAGAGACCCAGTACTTC
CASSYSKREAQETQYF
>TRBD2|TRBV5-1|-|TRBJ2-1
TGCGCCAGCCGACTAGCGGACTACAATGAGCAGTTCTTC
CASRLADYNEQFF
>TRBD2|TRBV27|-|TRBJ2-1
TGTGCCAGTGCCGGGAGGGCCCTCAATGAGCAGTTCTTC
CASAGRALNEQFF
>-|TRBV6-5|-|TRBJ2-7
TGTGCCAGCAGGGGCCTATTCCGATTATACGAGCAGTACTTC
CASRGLFRLYEQYF
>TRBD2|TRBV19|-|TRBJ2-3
TGTGCCAGTAGTGTTATTGGACGGGGGGTGACGCAGTATTTT
CASSVIGRGVTQYF
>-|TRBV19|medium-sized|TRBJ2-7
TGTGCCAGTAGTATAGGAGGGTACTCCTACGAGCAGTACTTC
CASSIGGYSYEQYF
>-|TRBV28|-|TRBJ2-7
TGTGCCAGCAGTTTAGGGCAGGGAGGAGGTTACGAGCAGTACTTC
CASSLGQGGGYEQYF
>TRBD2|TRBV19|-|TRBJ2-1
TGTGCCAGTAGTACCTCGGTTTGGCGGGAGGGAAACAATGAGCAGTTCTTC
CASSTSVWREGNNEQFF
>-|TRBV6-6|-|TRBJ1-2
TGTGCCAGCAGTTACCAAGTGGCAGGGCCAGATGGCTACACCTTC
CASSYQVAGPDGYTF
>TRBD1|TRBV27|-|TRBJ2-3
TGTGCCAGCAGTTTAGACAGGGGGCAAACAGATACGCAGTATTTT
CASSLDRGQTDTQYF
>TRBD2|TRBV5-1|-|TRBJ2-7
TGCGCCAGCAGGGCCGGGACTAGCGACTACGAGCAGTACTTC
CASRAGTSDYEQYF